What follows describes a single T cell receptor (beta chain). Its antigen remains unknown. The data stem from a study of blood T cells in healthy people across ages. Study observations and caveats: More naive CD4+ cells and higher diversity marked long-lived donors relative to aged donors. Age showed a roughly linear inverse relationship with TCR beta diversity per million T cells. Expanded clonotype changes were possibly confounded by unknown donor CMV status.

Next came a second PCR, run for about 6 to 12 cycles, which used a sample-barcoded 5' primer along with a J-beta primer mix. TCRdb independently ran MiXCR on the 5' RACE reads; one entry per CDR3 protein. The sample comprises hundreds of thousands of distinct CDR3 sequences, 40% to 50% of which are singletons, and roughly 19% rests with the top ten. V was cut by 5 bases and J by 9 bases, with 11 bases left in between. This CDR3 is built from 13 residues. CDR1 is LGHDT, CDR2 YNNKEL, per germline (reference sequence). What was sequenced was blood. The V call is TRBV3-1, the J call TRBJ1-6; D remains ambiguous. The TCR was taken from a man between 60 and 75 years old in good health. The CDR3 protein is CASSAGDISPLHF. CDR3 in DNA: TGTGCCAGCAGCGCAGGAGACATTTCACCCCTCCACTTT.